This TCR beta chain was sequenced in a study of graft-versus-host responses after intestinal transplantation. There were around 200,000 CFSE-labeled responder cells plated together with around 200,000 irradiated, violet-dye-labeled stimulator cells. The authors sorted proliferating CFSE-low CD3+CD4+ and CD3+CD8+ responders after the reaction. V shed 6 bases, J shed 4 bases, and the junction held 5 bases outside the gene matches. Germline V gene sequence: CDR1 WSHSY, CDR2 SAAADI. CDR3 length: 13 amino acids. Repertoires were generated with immunoSEQ multiplex PCR, while TCRdb's copy carries only in-frame clones and drops some. The sample shows approximately 9,100 clones, around a third of them seen only once. Study observations and caveats: Individuals who had graft-donor T cell macrochimerism had allografts that showed high graft-versus-host to host-versus-graft clonal ratios. GvH clones surfaced in recipient marrow, some emerging earlier in ileum or blood.

Source: alloreactive CD8+ T cells from a mixed lymphocyte reaction culture, taken before transplantation. Indicated subset: CFSE-low proliferating T cells sorted from roughly six-day pre-transplant mixed lymphocyte reaction (GvH or HvG direction). The receptor comes from a human patient who was an organ donor for intestinal transplantation. V is TRBV10-2 and J is TRBJ2-7; 8 nucleotides match TRBD1. The CDR3 region is CASSEDREYEQYF. DNA for the CDR3: TGCGCCAGCAGCGAGGACAGGGAGTACGAGCAGTACTTC.